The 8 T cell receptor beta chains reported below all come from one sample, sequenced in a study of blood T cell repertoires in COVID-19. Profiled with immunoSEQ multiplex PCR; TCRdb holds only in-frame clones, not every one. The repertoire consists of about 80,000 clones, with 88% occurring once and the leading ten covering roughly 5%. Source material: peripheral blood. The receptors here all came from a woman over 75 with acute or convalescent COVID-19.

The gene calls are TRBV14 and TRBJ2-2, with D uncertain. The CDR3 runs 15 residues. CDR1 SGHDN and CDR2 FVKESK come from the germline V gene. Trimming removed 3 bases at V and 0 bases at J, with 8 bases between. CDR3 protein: CASSQVPTNTGELFF. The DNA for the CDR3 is TGTGCCAGCAGCCAGGTACCTACGAACACCGGGGAGCTGTTTTTT. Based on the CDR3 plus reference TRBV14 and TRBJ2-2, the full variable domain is EAGVTQFPSHSVIEKGQTVTLRCDPISGHDNLYWYRRVMGKEIKFLLHFVKESKQDESGMPNNRFLAERTGGTYSTLKVQPAELEDSGVYFCASSQVPTNTGELFFGEGSRLTVL.

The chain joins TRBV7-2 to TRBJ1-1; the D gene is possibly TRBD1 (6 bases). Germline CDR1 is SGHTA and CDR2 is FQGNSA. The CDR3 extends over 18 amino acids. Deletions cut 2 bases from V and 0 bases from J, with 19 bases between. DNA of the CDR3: TGTGCCAGCAGCTTATTAGGAAGGGCAGGGGCGTTGAACACTGAAGCTTTCTTT. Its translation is CASSLLGRAGALNTEAFF.

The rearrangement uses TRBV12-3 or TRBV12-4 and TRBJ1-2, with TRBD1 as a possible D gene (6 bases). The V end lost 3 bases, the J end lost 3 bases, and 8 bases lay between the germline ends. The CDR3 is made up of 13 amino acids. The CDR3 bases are TGTGCCAGCAGTTTGGACAGCCACTATGGCTACACCTTC. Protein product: CASSLDSHYGYTF.

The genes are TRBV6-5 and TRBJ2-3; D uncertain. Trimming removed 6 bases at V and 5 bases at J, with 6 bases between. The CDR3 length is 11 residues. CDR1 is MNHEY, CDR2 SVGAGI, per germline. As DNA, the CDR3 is TGTGCCAGCAGCCTTCGAGATACGCAGTATTTT. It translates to CASSLRDTQYF.

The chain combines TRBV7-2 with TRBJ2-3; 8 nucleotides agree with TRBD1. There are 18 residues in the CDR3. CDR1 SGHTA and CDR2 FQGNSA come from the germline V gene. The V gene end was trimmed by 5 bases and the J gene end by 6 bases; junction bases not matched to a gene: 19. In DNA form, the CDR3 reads TGTGCCAGCAGCATGGGGGCGGGCAGGGGGCATCTGACGGATACGCAGTATTTT. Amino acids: CASSMGAGRGHLTDTQYF.

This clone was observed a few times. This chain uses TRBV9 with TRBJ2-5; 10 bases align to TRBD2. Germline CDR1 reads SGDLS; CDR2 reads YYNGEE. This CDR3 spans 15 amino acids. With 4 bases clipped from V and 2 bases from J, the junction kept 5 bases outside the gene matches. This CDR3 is CASSPGTSAQETQYF. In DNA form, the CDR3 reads TGTGCCAGCAGCCCTGGGACTAGCGCACAAGAGACCCAGTACTTC.

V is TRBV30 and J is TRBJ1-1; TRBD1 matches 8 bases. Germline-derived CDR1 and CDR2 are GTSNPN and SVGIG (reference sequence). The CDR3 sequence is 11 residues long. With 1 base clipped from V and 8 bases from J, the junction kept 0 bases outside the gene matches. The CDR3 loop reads CAWSGTGEAFF. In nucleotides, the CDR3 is TGTGCCTGGAGTGGGACAGGGGAAGCTTTCTTT.

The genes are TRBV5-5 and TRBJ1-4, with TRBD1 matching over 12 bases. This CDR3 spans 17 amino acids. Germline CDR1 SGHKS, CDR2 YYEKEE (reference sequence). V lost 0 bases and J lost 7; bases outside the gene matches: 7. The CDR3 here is CASSLAGTGGRGEKLFF. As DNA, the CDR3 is TGTGCCAGCAGCTTGGCCGGGACAGGGGGCAGGGGTGAAAAACTGTTTTTT.